The sequence of this TCR beta chain was determined in a study of CD8 T cells in ankylosing spondylitis. Study conclusions and caveats: Clones tied to disease were said to be significantly enriched in matched ankylosing spondylitis synovial fluid. Blood of patients with ankylosing spondylitis appeared to be characterized by a TCR beta motif of eight highly homologous variants.

This clonotype was counted at least ten times. Its antigen is unidentified. TCRdb passed the 5' RACE reads through MiXCR, listing each CDR3 protein once. This sample has more than 400,000 distinct CDR3 sequences, with about 5.2% found just once. Sequencing was performed on blood, either unsorted or a sorted T cell fraction (not recorded which). This receptor was identified in a male donor with ankylosing spondylitis.

DNA of the CDR3: TGTGCCAGCAGCTTAGATCCGGACAGAAGTTATGGCTACACCTTC. This codes for CASSLDPDRSYGYTF. This chain links TRBV11-2 with TRBJ1-2; D might be TRBD1 (6 bases). Germline CDR1 SGHAT, CDR2 FQNNGV. The CDR3 consists of 15 residues. Trimming took off 0 bases at V and 5 bases at J, with 13 bases between the two ends.